The 30 T cell receptor beta chains reported below all come from one sample, sequenced in a study of T cell responses to AZD1222 COVID-19 vaccine. Here immunoSEQ multiplex PCR was the method, and the copy in TCRdb shows in-frame clones only, minus some. Of some 50,000 clones in the sample, approximately 84% were seen once. Material: peripheral blood, obtained on day 0 of AZD1222 vaccination. The receptors originated from an adult in good health.

V is TRBV5-4 and J is TRBJ2-5, with D unresolved. V was cut by 0 bases and J by 2 bases, with 5 bases left in between. Germline V gene sequence: CDR1 SGHNT, CDR2 YYREEE (reference sequence). This CDR3 is built from 13 residues. CDR3 region: CASSLAPQETQYF. The CDR3 region has the DNA TGTGCCAGCAGCTTGGCCCCACAAGAGACCCAGTACTTC.

The genes are TRBV10-2 and TRBJ2-7; 9 nucleotides line up with TRBD1. The junction had 5 bases not matched to a gene; V was cut back by 6 bases and J by 2 bases. Germline V gives CDR1 WSHSY, CDR2 SAAADI. The CDR3 is 14 amino acids. CDR3 sequence reads: CASREQGAPYEQYF. The DNA for the CDR3 is TGCGCCAGCAGGGAACAGGGGGCTCCCTACGAGCAGTACTTC.

The V call is TRBV5-4, the J call TRBJ2-5; D gene ambiguous. This CDR3 region has 11 residues. Between the trimmed V and J ends, which lost 3 bases and 2 bases, there was a span of 2 bases. CDR1 and CDR2 (germline): SGHNT, YYREEE (reference sequence). The CDR3 sequence: CASSSQETQYF. The CDR3 region has the DNA TGTGCCAGCAGCTCTCAAGAGACCCAGTACTTC.

This chain connects TRBV13 to TRBJ1-2; possible D gene TRBD1, 6 bases. V gave up 3 bases and J gave up 5 bases, with 13 bases separating them. The length of the CDR3 is 14 residues. Germline values: CDR1 PRHDT, CDR2 FYEKMQ (reference sequence). CDR3 sequence reads: CASSFRGQGYGYTF. CDR3 DNA sequence: TGTGCCAGCAGCTTCAGGGGTCAAGGGTATGGCTACACCTTC.

This rearrangement joins TRBV6-5 to TRBJ2-1; 14 bases map to TRBD2. The CDR3 runs 15 residues. CDR1 is MNHEY, CDR2 SVGAGI, per germline. V shed 4 bases and J 10 bases; nucleotides not matched to a gene: 6. The CDR3 DNA sequence: TGTGCCAGCAGTTCAGGACTAGCGGGGGGAGAGGAGCAGTTCTTC. It is translated as CASSSGLAGGEEQFF.

This chain links TRBV19 with TRBJ1-1, with D hard to call. The length of the CDR3 is 15 residues. Germline V gene data show CDR1 as LNHDA and CDR2 as SQIVND (reference sequence). Trimming stripped 7 bases from V and 0 bases from J, with 15 bases between. CDR3 in amino acids: CASTLGWGMNTEAFF. CDR3 in DNA: TGTGCCAGTACTCTCGGGTGGGGTATGAACACTGAAGCTTTCTTT.

The V and J genes are TRBV4-2 and TRBJ1-6; 9 bases agree with TRBD1. Germline assignment: CDR1 LGHNA and CDR2 YNFKEQ. The J segment lost 7 bases and the V segment lost 0 bases, leaving 4 bases of the junction unmatched. The CDR3 extends over 16 amino acids. This CDR3 reads CASSQEATGGNSPLHF. Here the CDR3 DNA reads TGTGCCAGCAGCCAAGAAGCGACAGGGGGAAATTCACCCCTCCACTTT.

The CDR3 reads CASTTDGVQPQHF. Written as DNA, the CDR3 is TGTGCCAGTACCACAGACGGGGTTCAGCCCCAGCATTTT. The V and J genes are TRBV19 and TRBJ1-5; D is uncertain. Trimming removed 7 bases at V and 6 bases at J, with 13 bases between. CDR1 and CDR2 from the germline V gene are LNHDA and SQIVND (reference sequence). This CDR3 is built from 13 residues. Full variable domain (missing parts from reference TRBV19 and TRBJ1-5): DGGITQSPKYLFRKEGQNVTLSCEQNLNHDAMYWYRQDPGQGLRLIYYSQIVNDFQKGDIAEGYSVSREKKESFPLTVTSAQKNPTAFYLCASTTDGVQPQHFGDGTRLSIL.

This clone showed up just once. The chain combines TRBV3-1 (or the pseudogene TRBV3-2) with TRBJ2-2, with TRBD2 matching 13 bases. This CDR3 is built from 17 residues. V dropped 1 base and J dropped 5; count of bases not matched to a gene: 4. CDR1 LGHDT and CDR2 YNNKEL come from the germline V gene (reference sequence). The CDR3 region is CASSQGLAGGSTGELFF. The CDR3 nucleotides are TGTGCCAGCAGCCAAGGACTAGCGGGAGGATCTACCGGGGAGCTGTTTTTT.

This rearrangement joins TRBV6-5 to TRBJ2-1; possibly TRBD2 for D (6 bases). V shed 2 bases and J shed 0 bases, with 11 bases lying between them. The germline V gene encodes CDR1 MNHEY and CDR2 SVGAGI. The CDR3 consists of 16 residues. CDR3 in amino acids: CASSYEGTLSYNEQFF. The CDR3 DNA sequence: TGTGCCAGCAGTTACGAGGGGACTCTCTCCTACAATGAGCAGTTCTTC.

This chain joins TRBV6-5 and TRBJ1-5; TRBD1 is a possible D gene (5 bases). V was trimmed by 2 bases and J by 3 bases, leaving 11 bases between them. Germline V CDR1 and CDR2: MNHEY, SVGAGI. The CDR3 length is 15 residues. CDR3 sequence reads: CASSYGQGPNQPQHF. The CDR3 region has the DNA TGTGCCAGCAGTTACGGGCAGGGACCCAATCAGCCCCAGCATTTT.

The CDR3 is CASSPYEEVYGYTF. The CDR3 DNA reads as TGTGCCAGCAGTCCCTACGAGGAGGTCTATGGCTACACCTTC. The rearrangement links TRBV28 to TRBJ1-2; D gene ambiguous. The V gene lost 5 bases and the J gene lost 4 bases, with 14 bases spanning the gap. The CDR3 has 14 amino acids. Germline V lookup: CDR1 MDHEN, CDR2 SYDVKM.

The gene calls are TRBV9 and TRBJ1-1; 8 bases are shared with TRBD1. Germline V gives CDR1 SGDLS, CDR2 YYNGEE. The trim removed 6 bases at V and 3 bases at J, leaving 13 bases unmatched. The CDR3 loop spans 16 amino acids. CDR3 sequence reads: CASNDRGGKEYTEAFF. CDR3 nucleotides: TGTGCCAGCAACGACAGGGGAGGTAAAGAATACACTGAAGCTTTCTTT.

J is TRBJ1-5 and V is TRBV5-1, with unresolved D. V lost 1 base to trimming and J lost 3 bases, with 8 bases between them. This CDR3 has 14 residues. Germline assignment: CDR1 SGHRS and CDR2 YFSETQ. CDR3 sequence (DNA): TGCGCCAGCAGCTTGCGTAGTCCCAATCAGCCCCAGCATTTT. This codes for CASSLRSPNQPQHF.

CDR3 in DNA: TGTGCCAGCAGCCAAGGACCGGGACAGGGGGTAGAGGTGGAAAAACTGTTTTTT. Its translation: CASSQGPGQGVEVEKLFF. This chain joins TRBV3-1 (or the pseudogene TRBV3-2) and TRBJ1-4, with TRBD1 matching over 11 bases. V gave up 1 base and J gave up 8 bases; unmatched junction bases: 12. The CDR3 extends over 18 amino acids. Germline CDR1 and CDR2: LGHDT and YNNKEL (reference sequence).

This clone has only one observation. This rearrangement joins TRBV6-5 to TRBJ2-1, with 9 bases fitting TRBD2. Trimming took 5 bases from V and 7 from J; bases not matched to a gene: 9. Germline-derived CDR1 and CDR2 are MNHEY and SVGAGI. CDR3 size: 15 residues. CDR3 protein: CASSKWREGKNEQFF. The CDR3 region has the DNA TGTGCCAGCAGTAAGTGGCGGGAGGGGAAGAATGAGCAGTTCTTC.

This chain connects TRBV4-3 to TRBJ1-6; 7 bases line up with TRBD1. The CDR3 loop spans 17 amino acids. The germline gives CDR1 LGHNA, CDR2 YSLEER. Trimming at V came to 4 bases and at J to 0 bases, leaving 6 bases not matched to a gene. The CDR3 nucleotides read TGCGCCAGCAGCCCCGGCAGGGGGAGCTCCTATAATTCACCCCTCCACTTT. Translating gives CASSPGRGSSYNSPLHF.

The J gene is TRBJ2-1, the V gene TRBV5-1; a weak D match, TRBD1 (5 bases). Trimming took off 0 bases at V and 2 bases at J, with 9 bases between the two ends. This CDR3 has 15 amino acids. In germline, CDR1 is SGHRS, CDR2 YFSETQ. CDR3 bases: TGCGCCAGCAGCTTGGCTGGACAAACCTACAATGAGCAGTTCTTC. Encoded protein: CASSLAGQTYNEQFF.

The rearrangement links TRBV24-1 to TRBJ1-2; D is possibly TRBD1 (5 bases). V lost 7 bases and J 9 bases, leaving 26 bases between the germline ends. The V gene's germline CDR1 is KGHDR and CDR2 SFDVKD. This CDR3 contains 16 residues. CDR3 DNA: TGTGCCACCAGACTCCCCCCCGGGGCGGACCTATTAAGCTACACCTTC. This translates into CATRLPPGADLLSYTF.

This clone was observed once. This sequence joins TRBV24-1 and TRBJ2-1; unclear D gene. This CDR3 comprises 14 residues. V lost 2 bases and J lost 0, with 4 bases in between. The germline V gene has CDR1 KGHDR and CDR2 SFDVKD. The CDR3 nucleotides are TGTGCCACCAGTGATTCAGCCTCCTACAATGAGCAGTTCTTC. Amino acids: CATSDSASYNEQFF.

The rearrangement links TRBV27 to TRBJ2-6, with D uncertain. The V end was cut by 6 bases, the J end by 4 bases, with 10 bases between. This CDR3 spans 14 amino acids. Germline V gives CDR1 MNHEY, CDR2 SMNVEV (reference sequence). The CDR3 loop is CASRGWVGANVLTF. CDR3 DNA: TGTGCCAGCAGAGGATGGGTCGGGGCCAACGTCCTGACTTTC.

The CDR3 sequence is CATSDARQGAYGYTF. CDR3 DNA sequence: TGTGCCACCAGTGACGCGAGACAGGGGGCTTATGGCTACACCTTC. The chain has TRBV24-1 and TRBJ1-2, with 10 bases aligning to TRBD1. V was clipped by 4 bases and J by 5 bases; unmatched bases: 6. The CDR3 spans 15 residues. Germline V CDR1 and CDR2: KGHDR, SFDVKD.

Judged by abundance, this clone is medium-sized. This rearrangement joins TRBV4-2 to TRBJ2-7; TRBD1 is a possible D gene (6 bases). The CDR3 runs to 17 residues. Germline loops: CDR1 LGHNA, CDR2 YNFKEQ. Trimming stripped 0 bases from V and 2 bases from J, with 17 bases between. Here the CDR3 DNA reads TGTGCCAGCAGCCAAGATTATATAGGACAGTCCACCTACGAGCAGTACTTC. Translation: CASSQDYIGQSTYEQYF.

This chain links TRBV5-1 with TRBJ1-1; D uncertain. Germline lookup yields CDR1 SGHRS and CDR2 YFSETQ. The germline V and J ends were trimmed by 2 bases and 0 bases, with 8 bases remaining between them. The CDR3 covers 14 residues. The CDR3 protein is CASSFNGVNTEAFF. Here the CDR3 DNA reads TGCGCCAGCAGCTTTAACGGTGTGAACACTGAAGCTTTCTTT.

J is TRBJ1-4 and V is TRBV28, with 7 bases that match TRBD1. J gave up 8 bases and V 6 bases, and 6 bases lay outside the gene matches. The CDR3 is 13 amino acids. Per germline, CDR1 MDHEN and CDR2 SYDVKM. DNA for the CDR3: TGTGCCAGCAGCCGGGACAGTCAGGAAAAACTGTTTTTT. It yields the protein CASSRDSQEKLFF.

The chain recombines TRBV20-1 with TRBJ2-3; 9 nucleotides agree with TRBD2. The V segment lost 3 bases and the J segment 4 bases; nucleotides outside the gene matches: 5. This CDR3 has 14 amino acids. From germline, CDR1 is DFQATT and CDR2 SNEGSKA (reference sequence). The CDR3 is CSASSGSDADTQYF. In nucleotides, the CDR3 is TGCAGTGCTAGTAGCGGGAGCGATGCAGATACGCAGTATTTT.

This chain connects TRBV4-3 to TRBJ1-2; 7 nucleotides match TRBD1. Unmatched junction bases numbered 6, after V lost 1 base and J lost 4 bases. CDR3 length: 15 residues. The germline gives CDR1 LGHNA, CDR2 YSLEER. The CDR3 loop is CASSQGGQPSYGYTF. The CDR3 region has the DNA TGCGCCAGCAGCCAAGGGGGACAGCCTTCCTATGGCTACACCTTC.

The chain has TRBV5-1 and TRBJ1-2; possible D gene TRBD1, 6 bases. V was cut by 0 bases and J by 6 bases, with 15 bases left in between. The CDR3 consists of 15 residues. Germline CDR1 and CDR2: SGHRS and YFSETQ. The CDR3 sequence: CASSLASTGEHGYTF. The CDR3 bases are TGCGCCAGCAGCTTGGCGTCGACAGGCGAGCATGGCTACACCTTC.

The V and J genes are TRBV6-2 or TRBV6-3 and TRBJ1-5; no reliable D call. This CDR3 is built from 12 residues. With 2 bases removed from V and 9 bases from J, the gap between germline ends came to 8 bases. In germline, CDR1 is MNHEY, CDR2 SVGEGT. The chain's CDR3 is CASSYVGLPQHF. As DNA, the CDR3 is TGTGCCAGCAGTTACGTCGGGTTGCCCCAGCATTTT.

The rearrangement uses TRBV4-3 and TRBJ2-3; D assignment may be TRBD1 or TRBD2 (5 bases each). CDR1 and CDR2 from the germline V gene are LGHNA and YSLEER. The CDR3 is 16 amino acids. V lost 0 bases to trimming and J lost 2 bases, with 12 bases between them. In nucleotides, the CDR3 is TGCGCCAGCAGCCAAGATTGGGGACCCAACACAGATACGCAGTATTTT. Protein sequence: CASSQDWGPNTDTQYF.